The clone carrying this T cell receptor (beta chain) was seen a single time. The antigen is not known. The time point here: persistent/refractory GD, antithyroid drugs over 5 years with positive TRAb. The TCR library was prepared using RNA isolated from PBMCs. Arm-PCR of CDR3 regions and iRepertoire HTBI primers were the basis on which TCR beta libraries were built. One entry per CDR3 protein results from TCRdb running MiXCR on the multiplex PCR reads. The table records some 450,000 distinct CDR3 sequences, 23% of them present only once. The CDR3 runs 12 residues. With V trimmed by 2 bases and J by 9 bases, 3 bases remained unmatched. Germline CDR1 and CDR2: LGHDT and YNNKEL (reference sequence). This sample stems from a study of regulatory T cells in long-lasting Graves disease. Study-wide points: Persistent disease samples used TRBV28, TRBJ1-2 and TRBJ2-5 preferentially.

The specimen comprised peripheral blood mononuclear cells (PBMCs), sampled when the disease was refractory, from a patient treated with antithyroid drugs. This receptor was obtained from a female donor with Graves disease. The rearrangement uses TRBV3-1 and TRBJ1-1; 7 bases agree with TRBD1. Here the CDR3 DNA reads TGTGCCAGCAGCCAAACACAGGGGAAAGCTTTCTTT. This codes for CASSQTQGKAFF.